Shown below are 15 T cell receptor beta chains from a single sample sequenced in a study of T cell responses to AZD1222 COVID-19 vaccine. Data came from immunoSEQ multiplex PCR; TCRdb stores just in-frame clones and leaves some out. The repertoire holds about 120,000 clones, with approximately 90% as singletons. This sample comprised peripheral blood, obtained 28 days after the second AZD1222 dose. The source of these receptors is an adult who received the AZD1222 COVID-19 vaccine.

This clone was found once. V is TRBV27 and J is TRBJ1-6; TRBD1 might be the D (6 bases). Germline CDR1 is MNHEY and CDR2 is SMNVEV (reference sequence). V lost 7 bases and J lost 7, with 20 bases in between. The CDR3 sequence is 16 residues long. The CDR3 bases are TGTGCCAGCACCTCCTACAGGGAACCGACAAATTCACCCCTCCACTTT. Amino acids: CASTSYREPTNSPLHF.

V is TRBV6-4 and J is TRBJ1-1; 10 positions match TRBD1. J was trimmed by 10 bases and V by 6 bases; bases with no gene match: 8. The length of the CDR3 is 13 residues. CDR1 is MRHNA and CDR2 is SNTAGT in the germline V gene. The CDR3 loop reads CASSDRQGARAFF. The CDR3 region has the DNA TGTGCCAGCAGCGATCGACAGGGGGCAAGAGCTTTCTTT.

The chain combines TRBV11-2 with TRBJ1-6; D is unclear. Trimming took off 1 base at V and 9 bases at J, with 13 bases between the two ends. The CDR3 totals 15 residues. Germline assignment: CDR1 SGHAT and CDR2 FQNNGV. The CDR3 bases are TGTGCCAGCAGCTTAGGGGGTCAACCTAGTTCACCCCTCCACTTT. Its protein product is CASSLGGQPSSPLHF.

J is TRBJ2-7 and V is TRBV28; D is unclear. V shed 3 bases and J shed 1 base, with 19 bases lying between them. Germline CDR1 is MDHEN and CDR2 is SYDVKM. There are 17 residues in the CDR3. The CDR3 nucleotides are TGTGCCAGCAGTTTTTGGAGTCAGGCAGGAGTTTCCTACGAGCAGTACTTC. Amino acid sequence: CASSFWSQAGVSYEQYF.

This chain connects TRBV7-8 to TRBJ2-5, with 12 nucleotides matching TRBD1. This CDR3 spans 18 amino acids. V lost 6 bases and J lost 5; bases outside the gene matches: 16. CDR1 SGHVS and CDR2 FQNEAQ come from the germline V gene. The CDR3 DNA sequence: TGTGCCAGCAGTTCTCCCGGGACAGGGGGCGCCAGGCGGGAGACCCAGTACTTC. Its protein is CASSSPGTGGARRETQYF.

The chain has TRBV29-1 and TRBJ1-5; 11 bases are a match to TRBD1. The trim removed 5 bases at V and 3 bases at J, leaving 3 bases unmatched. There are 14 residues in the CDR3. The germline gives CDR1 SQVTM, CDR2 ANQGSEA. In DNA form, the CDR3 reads TGCAGCGTTAGGACAGGGGGCTACAATCAGCCCCAGCATTTT. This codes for CSVRTGGYNQPQHF. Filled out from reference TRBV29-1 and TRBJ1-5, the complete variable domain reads SAVISQKPSRDICQRGTSLTIQCQVDSQVTMMFWYRQQPGQSLTLIATANQGSEATYESGFVIDKFPISRPNLTFSTLTVSNMSPEDSSIYLCSVRTGGYNQPQHFGDGTRLSIL.

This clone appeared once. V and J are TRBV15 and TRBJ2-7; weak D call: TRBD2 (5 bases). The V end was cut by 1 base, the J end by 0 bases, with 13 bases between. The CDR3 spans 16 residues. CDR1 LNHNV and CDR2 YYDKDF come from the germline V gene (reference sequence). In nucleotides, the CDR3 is TGTGCCACCAGCAGAGGCCGGGTAGCGAACTCCTACGAGCAGTACTTC. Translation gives CATSRGRVANSYEQYF.

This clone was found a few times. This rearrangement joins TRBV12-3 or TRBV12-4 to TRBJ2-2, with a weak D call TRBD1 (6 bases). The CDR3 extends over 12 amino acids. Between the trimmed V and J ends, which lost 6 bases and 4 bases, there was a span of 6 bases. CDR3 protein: CASSRGTGELFF. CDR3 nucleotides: TGTGCCAGCAGCAGGGGCACCGGGGAGCTGTTTTTT.

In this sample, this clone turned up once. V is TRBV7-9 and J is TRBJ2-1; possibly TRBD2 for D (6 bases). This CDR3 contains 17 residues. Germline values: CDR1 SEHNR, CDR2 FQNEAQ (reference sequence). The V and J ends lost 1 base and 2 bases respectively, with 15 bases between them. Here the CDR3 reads CASSLGSAGSPYNEQFF. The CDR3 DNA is TGTGCCAGCAGCTTAGGTAGCGCCGGGAGCCCCTACAATGAGCAGTTCTTC.

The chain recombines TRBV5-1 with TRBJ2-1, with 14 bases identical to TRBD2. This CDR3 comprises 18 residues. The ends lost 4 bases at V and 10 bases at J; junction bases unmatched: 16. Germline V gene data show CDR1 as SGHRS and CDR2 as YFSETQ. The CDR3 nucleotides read TGCGCCAGCAGCGCAGATCGACTAGCGGGAGGGCGATTAGGCGAGCAGTTCTTC. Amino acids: CASSADRLAGGRLGEQFF.

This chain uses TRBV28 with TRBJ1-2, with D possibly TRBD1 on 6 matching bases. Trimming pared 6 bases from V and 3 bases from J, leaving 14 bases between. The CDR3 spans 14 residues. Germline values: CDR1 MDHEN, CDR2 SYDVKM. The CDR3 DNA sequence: TGTGCCAGCAGAAAACAGGGTGGAGACTATGGCTACACCTTC. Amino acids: CASRKQGGDYGYTF.

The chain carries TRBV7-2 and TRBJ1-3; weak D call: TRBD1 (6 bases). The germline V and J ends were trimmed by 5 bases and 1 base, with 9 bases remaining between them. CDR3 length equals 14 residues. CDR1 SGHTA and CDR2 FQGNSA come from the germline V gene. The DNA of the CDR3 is TGTGCCAGCAGCCCACAGGGATCTGGAAACACCATATATTTT. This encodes CASSPQGSGNTIYF.

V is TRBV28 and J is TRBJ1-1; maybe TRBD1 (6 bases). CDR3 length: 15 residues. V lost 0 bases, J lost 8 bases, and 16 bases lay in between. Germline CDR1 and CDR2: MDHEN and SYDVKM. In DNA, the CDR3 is TGTGCCAGCAGTTTATGGGGGATTGGGGGCGGCGAAGCTTTCTTT. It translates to CASSLWGIGGGEAFF.

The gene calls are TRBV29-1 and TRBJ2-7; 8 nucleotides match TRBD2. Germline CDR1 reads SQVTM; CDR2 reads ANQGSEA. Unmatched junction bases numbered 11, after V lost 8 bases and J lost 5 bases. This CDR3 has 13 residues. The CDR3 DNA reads TGCAGCACCCGGGAGGGCGAAGGAGACGAGCAGTACTTC. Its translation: CSTREGEGDEQYF.

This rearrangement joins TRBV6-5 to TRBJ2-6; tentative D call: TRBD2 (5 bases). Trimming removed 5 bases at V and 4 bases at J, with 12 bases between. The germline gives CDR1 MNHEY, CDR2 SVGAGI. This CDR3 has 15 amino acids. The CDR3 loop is CASSRGFSGANVLTF. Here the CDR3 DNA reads TGTGCCAGCAGTCGAGGGTTTTCAGGGGCCAACGTCCTGACTTTC.